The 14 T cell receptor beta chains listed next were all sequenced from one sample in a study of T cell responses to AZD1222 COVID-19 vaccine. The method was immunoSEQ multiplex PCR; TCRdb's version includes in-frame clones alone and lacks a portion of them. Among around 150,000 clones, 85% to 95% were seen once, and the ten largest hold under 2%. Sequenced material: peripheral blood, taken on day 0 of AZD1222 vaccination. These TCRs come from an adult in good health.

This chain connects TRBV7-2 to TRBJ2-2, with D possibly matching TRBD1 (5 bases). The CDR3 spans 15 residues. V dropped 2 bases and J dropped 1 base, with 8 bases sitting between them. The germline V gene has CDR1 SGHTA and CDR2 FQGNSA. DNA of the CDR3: TGTGCCAGCAGCTTACGGCAGGGGAACACCGGGGAGCTGTTTTTT. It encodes CASSLRQGNTGELFF.

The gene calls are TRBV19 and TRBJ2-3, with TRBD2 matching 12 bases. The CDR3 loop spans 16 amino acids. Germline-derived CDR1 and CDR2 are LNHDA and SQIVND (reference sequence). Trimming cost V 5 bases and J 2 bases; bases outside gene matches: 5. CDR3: CASSLLAGGLTDTQYF. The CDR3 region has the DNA TGTGCCAGTAGTCTACTAGCGGGAGGACTCACAGATACGCAGTATTTT.

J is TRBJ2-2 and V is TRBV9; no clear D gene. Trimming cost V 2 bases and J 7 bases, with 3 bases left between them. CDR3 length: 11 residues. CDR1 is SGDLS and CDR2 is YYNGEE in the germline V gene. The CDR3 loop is CASSVGGELFF. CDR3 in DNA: TGTGCCAGCAGCGTGGGCGGGGAGCTGTTTTTT.

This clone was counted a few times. CDR3 nucleotide sequence: TGTGCCAGCAGCCATAGCGGGCCAGAACCAGGGGCCCAGTACTTC. It specifies CASSHSGPEPGAQYF. The chain uses TRBV11-1 and TRBJ2-5, with a weak D call TRBD2 (7 bases). V dropped 5 bases and J dropped 9 bases, with 22 bases sitting between them. Germline V gene sequence: CDR1 SGHAT, CDR2 FQDESV (reference sequence). The CDR3 runs to 15 residues.

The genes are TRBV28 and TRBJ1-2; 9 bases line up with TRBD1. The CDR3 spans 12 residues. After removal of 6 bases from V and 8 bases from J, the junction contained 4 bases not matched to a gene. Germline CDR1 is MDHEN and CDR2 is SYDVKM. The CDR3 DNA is TGTGCCAGCAGCGGGACAGGGAAAGGCTACACCTTC. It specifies CASSGTGKGYTF.

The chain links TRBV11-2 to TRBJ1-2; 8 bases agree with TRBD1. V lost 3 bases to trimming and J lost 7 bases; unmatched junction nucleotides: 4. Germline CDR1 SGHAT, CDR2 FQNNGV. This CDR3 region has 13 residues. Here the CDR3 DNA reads TGTGCCAGCAGCTTCAGGGGGCTTCGTGGCTACACCTTC. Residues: CASSFRGLRGYTF. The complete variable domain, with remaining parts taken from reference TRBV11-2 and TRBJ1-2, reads EAGVAQSPRYKIIEKRQSVAFWCNPISGHATLYWYQQILGQGPKLLIQFQNNGVVDDSQLPKDRFSAERLKGVDSTLKIQPAKLEDSAVYLCASSFRGLRGYTFGSGTRLTVV.

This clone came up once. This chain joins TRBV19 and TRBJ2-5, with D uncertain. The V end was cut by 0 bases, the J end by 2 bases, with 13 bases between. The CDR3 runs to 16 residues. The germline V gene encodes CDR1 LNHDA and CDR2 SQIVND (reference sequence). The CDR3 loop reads CASSIDPPSPQETQYF. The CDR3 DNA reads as TGTGCCAGTAGTATAGATCCGCCTTCCCCACAAGAGACCCAGTACTTC.

CDR3 nucleotide sequence: TGTGCCAGCAGCCAGAACAGGGGAGGAGCGGCCTACACCTTC. Translating it yields CASSQNRGGAAYTF. The chain joins TRBV13 to TRBJ1-2; 7 nucleotides agree with TRBD1. This CDR3 comprises 14 residues. The J segment lost 10 bases and the V segment lost 5 bases, leaving 13 bases of the junction unmatched. Germline V gene data show CDR1 as PRHDT and CDR2 as FYEKMQ (reference sequence).

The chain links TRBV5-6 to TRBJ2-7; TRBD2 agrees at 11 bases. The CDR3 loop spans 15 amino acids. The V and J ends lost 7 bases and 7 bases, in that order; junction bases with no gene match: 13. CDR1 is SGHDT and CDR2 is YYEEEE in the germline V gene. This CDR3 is CASAATSGGPGEQYF. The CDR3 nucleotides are TGTGCCAGCGCTGCTACTAGCGGGGGCCCTGGTGAGCAGTACTTC.

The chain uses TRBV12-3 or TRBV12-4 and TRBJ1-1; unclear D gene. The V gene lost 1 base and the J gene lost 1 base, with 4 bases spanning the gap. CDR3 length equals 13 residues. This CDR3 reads CASSLGWNTEAFF. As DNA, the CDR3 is TGTGCCAGCAGTTTAGGGTGGAACACTGAAGCTTTCTTT.

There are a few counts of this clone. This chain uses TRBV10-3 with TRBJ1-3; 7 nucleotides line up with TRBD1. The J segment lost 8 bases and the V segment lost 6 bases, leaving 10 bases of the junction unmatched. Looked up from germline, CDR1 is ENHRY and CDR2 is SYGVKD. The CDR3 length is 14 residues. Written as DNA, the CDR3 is TGTGCCATCAGAGCCTCGACAGGGCCGGACACCATATATTTT. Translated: CAIRASTGPDTIYF.

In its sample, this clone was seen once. CDR3 in amino acids: CASRGSRVDGYTF. In nucleotides, the CDR3 is TGTGCCAGTAGAGGGTCCAGGGTCGATGGCTACACCTTC. This chain uses TRBV19 with TRBJ1-2, with a weak D call TRBD1 (5 bases). CDR1 is LNHDA and CDR2 is SQIVND in the germline V gene (reference sequence). V was shortened by 6 bases and J by 6 bases, with 14 bases between the two germline ends. CDR3 length: 13 amino acids.

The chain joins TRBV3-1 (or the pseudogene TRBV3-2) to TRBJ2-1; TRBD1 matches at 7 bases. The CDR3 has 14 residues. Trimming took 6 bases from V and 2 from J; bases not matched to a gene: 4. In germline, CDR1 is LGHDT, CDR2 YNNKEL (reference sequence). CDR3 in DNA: TGTGCCAGCAGACAGACAGGGCCCTACAATGAGCAGTTCTTC. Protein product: CASRQTGPYNEQFF.

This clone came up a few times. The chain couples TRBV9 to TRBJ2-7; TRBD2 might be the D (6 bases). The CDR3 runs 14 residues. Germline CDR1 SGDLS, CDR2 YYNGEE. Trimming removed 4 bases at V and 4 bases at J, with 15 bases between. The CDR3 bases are TGTGCCAGCAGCCCCAGGGACTTGCAATACGAGCAGTACTTC. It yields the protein CASSPRDLQYEQYF.